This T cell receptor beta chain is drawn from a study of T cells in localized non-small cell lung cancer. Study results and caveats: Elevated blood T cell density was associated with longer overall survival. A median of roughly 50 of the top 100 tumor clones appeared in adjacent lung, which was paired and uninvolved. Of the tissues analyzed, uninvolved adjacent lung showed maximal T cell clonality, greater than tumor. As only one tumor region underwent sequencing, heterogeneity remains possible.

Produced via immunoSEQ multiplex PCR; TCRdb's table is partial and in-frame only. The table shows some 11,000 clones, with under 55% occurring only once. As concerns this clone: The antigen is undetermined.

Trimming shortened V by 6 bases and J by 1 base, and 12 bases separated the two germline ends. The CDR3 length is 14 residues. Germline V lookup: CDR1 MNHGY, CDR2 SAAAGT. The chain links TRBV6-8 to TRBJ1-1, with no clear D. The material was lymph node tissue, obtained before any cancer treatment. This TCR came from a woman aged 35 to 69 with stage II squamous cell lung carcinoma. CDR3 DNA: TGTGCCAGCAGGGATGGGGTGACGAACACTGAAGCTTTCTTT. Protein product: CASRDGVTNTEAFF.